The next 5 T cell receptor beta chains were all read from a single sample in a study of blood T cells in healthy people across ages. The use of a sample-barcoded 5' primer and a J-beta primer mix characterized a second PCR of roughly 7 to 11 cycles. TCRdb called the 5' RACE reads again in MiXCR, with one record for every CDR3 protein. The sample holds 1 million or so distinct CDR3 sequences, roughly a quarter seen once. In addition, the sample was reused for a study of T cells of mothers and their children.

Sequenced material: blood. Receptors were obtained from a girl aged 2 to 9 in good health.

At least ten counts were recorded for this clonotype. The chain joins TRBV4-2 to TRBJ2-7; no clear D gene. The length of the CDR3 is 14 residues. Trimming removed 1 base from V and 3 bases from J, with 10 bases in between. Germline V gene lookup returns CDR1 LGHNA and CDR2 YNFKEQ. The CDR3 protein is CASSQGVGRYEQYF. The CDR3 coding sequence is TGTGCCAGCAGCCAAGGAGTAGGCCGCTACGAGCAGTACTTC.

The V gene is TRBV6-2 or TRBV6-3, the J gene TRBJ2-7, with a possible D match to TRBD2 (5 bases). Matching the DNA end better, TRBJ2-1 makes the J call doubtful. CDR1 is MNHEY and CDR2 is SVGEGT in the germline V gene. The CDR3 extends over 12 amino acids. CDR3 amino acids: CASKPLANEQFF. CDR3 sequence (DNA): TGTGCCAGTAAGCCGCTAGCCAATGAGCAGTTCTTC.

The genes are TRBV12-3 or TRBV12-4 and TRBJ2-6; no clear D gene. The ends were cut back, 5 bases at V and 2 bases at J, with 16 bases in the middle. The length of the CDR3 is 17 residues. The CDR3, as DNA: TGTGCCAGCAGTACATCCCGGAAGAAGGCTGGGGCCAACGTCCTGACTTTC. Its translation: CASSTSRKKAGANVLTF.

This clonotype showed up just a few times. This chain links TRBV29-1 with TRBJ2-3; D not certain. Germline V gives CDR1 SQVTM, CDR2 ANQGSEA. The CDR3 extends over 12 amino acids. V lost 0 bases and J 4 bases, leaving 5 bases between the germline ends. CDR3 amino acids: CSVEDFPDTQYF. For the CDR3, the DNA is TGCAGCGTTGAAGATTTTCCAGATACGCAGTATTTT.

CDR3 coding DNA: TGCAGCGTTGAATCGACTAGCGGGACCCACGAGCAGTACTTC. Residues: CSVESTSGTHEQYF. The J gene is TRBJ2-7, the V gene TRBV29-1; TRBD2 matches 11 bases. From germline, CDR1 is SQVTM and CDR2 ANQGSEA. The CDR3 has 14 amino acids. V gave up 2 bases and J gave up 5 bases; unmatched junction bases: 5.